This entry lists 26 T cell receptor beta chains sequenced from one sample in a study of blood T cell repertoires in COVID-19 (dated by TCRdb to 2020 to 2022). Libraries were built with the immunoSEQ multiplex PCR assay. TCRdb took over this immuneACCESS table, retaining in-frame rearrangements with V and J assigned. Such tables are incomplete; in checked studies, under half of the missing clones stem from an unresolved V gene, and the remainder is unexplained. This sample gives some 120,000 clones in total; approximately 89% of them show up just once. Under 3.5% of the sample lies in the top ten. Sequenced material: peripheral blood. Every receptor here comes from a woman of 80 years or more with COVID-19, enrolled during active disease.

The rearrangement uses TRBV29-1 and TRBJ2-5; D is unresolved. The CDR3 runs to 12 residues. Trimming removed 3 bases from V and 4 bases from J, with 9 bases in between. Germline loops: CDR1 SQVTM, CDR2 ANQGSEA. Here the CDR3 reads CSVDQVRETQYF. The CDR3 DNA reads as TGCAGCGTTGACCAGGTTCGAGAGACCCAGTACTTC.

V usage is TRBV2 and J usage is TRBJ1-2, with 7 bases aligning to TRBD1. CDR1 SNHLY and CDR2 FYNNEI come from the germline V gene. Unmatched junction bases numbered 3, after V lost 4 bases and J lost 7 bases. The CDR3 contains 12 residues. CDR3 in amino acids: CASSAGGSGYTF. The CDR3 DNA is TGTGCCAGCAGTGCAGGGGGGAGTGGCTACACCTTC.

The chain links TRBV19 to TRBJ2-5; D perhaps matches TRBD2 (6 bases). Germline assignment: CDR1 LNHDA and CDR2 SQIVND (reference sequence). CDR3 length: 15 amino acids. Trimming shortened V by 2 bases and J by 1 base, and 11 bases separated the two germline ends. CDR3 sequence reads: CASSIKVGGQETQYF. Here the CDR3 DNA reads TGTGCCAGTAGTATAAAGGTCGGGGGCCAAGAGACCCAGTACTTC. The full variable domain, its missing parts supplied by reference TRBV19 and TRBJ2-5, is DGGITQSPKYLFRKEGQNVTLSCEQNLNHDAMYWYRQDPGQGLRLIYYSQIVNDFQKGDIAEGYSVSREKKESFPLTVTSAQKNPTAFYLCASSIKVGGQETQYFGPGTRLLVL.

The chain joins TRBV5-6 to TRBJ2-5; no clear D gene. This CDR3 region has 11 residues. Trimming cost V 3 bases and J 5 bases, with 5 bases left between them. Per germline, CDR1 SGHDT and CDR2 YYEEEE. The CDR3 region has the DNA TGTGCCAGCAGCTACATGGAGACCCAGTACTTC. Residues: CASSYMETQYF.

This chain connects TRBV5-6 to TRBJ2-7, with 11 bases identical to TRBD2. Per germline, CDR1 SGHDT and CDR2 YYEEEE. V shed 4 bases, J shed 2 bases, and the junction held 2 bases outside the gene matches. This CDR3 is built from 14 residues. The chain's CDR3 is CASSIAGGTYEQYF. For the CDR3, the DNA is TGTGCCAGCAGCATAGCGGGAGGGACCTACGAGCAGTACTTC. The full variable domain, rest sourced from reference TRBV5-6 and TRBJ2-7, is DAGVTQSPTHLIKTRGQQVTLRCSPKSGHDTVSWYQQALGQGPQFIFQYYEEEERQRGNFPDRFSGHQFPNYSSELNVNALLLGDSALYLCASSIAGGTYEQYFGPGTRLTVT.

The chain combines TRBV11-2 with TRBJ1-3; D remains unclear. CDR1 and CDR2 from the germline V gene are SGHAT and FQNNGV. The CDR3 totals 14 residues. Trimming took off 4 bases at V and 3 bases at J, with 10 bases between the two ends. CDR3 protein: CASSSPGRGNTIYF. CDR3 sequence (DNA): TGTGCCAGCAGCTCCCCGGGTCGTGGAAACACCATATATTTT. Complete variable domain (other parts from reference TRBV11-2 and TRBJ1-3): EAGVAQSPRYKIIEKRQSVAFWCNPISGHATLYWYQQILGQGPKLLIQFQNNGVVDDSQLPKDRFSAERLKGVDSTLKIQPAKLEDSAVYLCASSSPGRGNTIYFGEGSWLTVV.

This clone has just one count. The chain links TRBV7-8 to TRBJ1-1; unclear D gene. With 5 bases removed from V and 7 bases from J, the gap between germline ends came to 17 bases. The germline CDR1 and CDR2 sequences are SGHVS and FQNEAQ. There are 14 residues in the CDR3. The CDR3 coding sequence is TGTGCCAGCAGCACAAGCGGCGGGTCGAATGAAGCTTTCTTT. Protein sequence: CASSTSGGSNEAFF.

The chain links TRBV6-2 or TRBV6-3 to TRBJ2-4; 7 nucleotides line up with TRBD1. Looked up from germline, CDR1 is MNHEY and CDR2 is SVGEGT. Trimming at V came to 5 bases and at J to 0 bases, leaving 4 bases not matched to a gene. The CDR3 consists of 15 residues. CDR3 bases: TGTGCCAGCAGTAAACAGGGGTTAGCCAAAAACATTCAGTACTTC. Amino acids: CASSKQGLAKNIQYF.

The chain couples TRBV5-6 to TRBJ2-5; D is possibly TRBD2 (5 bases). CDR3 length equals 12 residues. The germline CDR1 and CDR2 sequences are SGHDT and YYEEEE. V lost 6 bases and J lost 1, with 7 bases in between. The CDR3 DNA is TGTGCCAGCACGGGAAGCCAAGAGACCCAGTACTTC. Encoded protein: CASTGSQETQYF.

V is TRBV6-1 and J is TRBJ1-2; D gene uncertain. Per germline, CDR1 MNHNS and CDR2 SASEGT. The V end lost 2 bases, the J end lost 10 bases, and 14 bases lay between the germline ends. This CDR3 has 13 residues. The CDR3 loop reads CASSEFFPGDYTF. The CDR3 DNA sequence: TGTGCCAGCAGTGAATTTTTTCCCGGAGACTACACCTTC.

The chain combines TRBV28 with TRBJ2-1, with D perhaps matching TRBD1 (6 bases). This CDR3 spans 12 amino acids. V shed 8 bases and J shed 8 bases, with 13 bases lying between them. In germline, CDR1 is MDHEN, CDR2 SYDVKM. DNA of the CDR3: TGTGCCAGCTGTCCCCCAGGGGATGAGCAGTTCTTC. It is translated as CASCPPGDEQFF. The variable domain in full, completed from reference TRBV28 and TRBJ2-1, reads DVKVTQSSRYLVKRTGEKVFLECVQDMDHENMFWYRQDPGLGLRLIYFSYDVKMKEKGDIPEGYSVSREKKERFSLILESASTNQTSMYLCASCPPGDEQFFGPGTRLTVL.

The V call is TRBV5-1, the J call TRBJ2-7, with 11 bases aligning to TRBD1. Germline V gene lookup returns CDR1 SGHRS and CDR2 YFSETQ. This CDR3 contains 14 residues. The ends lost 4 bases at V and 2 bases at J; junction bases unmatched: 2. The CDR3 reads CASSRGQGAYEQYF. For the CDR3, the DNA is TGCGCCAGCAGCCGGGGACAGGGGGCCTACGAGCAGTACTTC.

This clone was detected a few times. The V gene is TRBV28, the J gene TRBJ1-2; 7 nucleotides align to TRBD1. J was trimmed by 7 bases and V by 5 bases; bases with no gene match: 13. The germline gives CDR1 MDHEN, CDR2 SYDVKM. This CDR3 comprises 15 residues. The chain's CDR3 is CASSLDSRTGGGYTF. Written as DNA, the CDR3 is TGTGCCAGCAGTCTGGATTCCAGGACAGGAGGTGGCTACACCTTC.

This chain uses TRBV5-1 with TRBJ2-3, with 7 positions matching TRBD2. The germline V gene encodes CDR1 SGHRS and CDR2 YFSETQ. CDR3 length: 14 amino acids. V lost 4 bases, J lost 0 bases, and 2 bases stayed unmatched. CDR3 nucleotides: TGCGCCAGCAGCCCTAGCGGCAGCACAGATACGCAGTATTTT. It encodes CASSPSGSTDTQYF.

The genes are TRBV14 and TRBJ2-7; the D gene is possibly TRBD2 (6 bases). Germline V CDR1 and CDR2: SGHDN, FVKESK. The CDR3 totals 16 residues. V was clipped by 6 bases and J by 0 bases, with 18 bases between them. CDR3: CASSPMGGFSSYEQYF. The DNA for the CDR3 is TGTGCCAGCAGTCCCATGGGGGGTTTTTCCTCCTACGAGCAGTACTTC. Full variable domain (outside the CDR3, taken from reference TRBV14 and TRBJ2-7): EAGVTQFPSHSVIEKGQTVTLRCDPISGHDNLYWYRRVMGKEIKFLLHFVKESKQDESGMPNNRFLAERTGGTYSTLKVQPAELEDSGVYFCASSPMGGFSSYEQYFGPGTRLTVT.

The chain is built from TRBV2 and TRBJ2-2, with 7 bases lining up with TRBD2. CDR3 length: 15 residues. Germline V gives CDR1 SNHLY, CDR2 FYNNEI. J was trimmed by 0 bases and V by 6 bases; bases with no gene match: 4. The DNA of the CDR3 is TGTGCCAGCAGGATGGGGGGGACGAACACCGGGGAGCTGTTTTTT. Translated: CASRMGGTNTGELFF.

The rearrangement joins TRBV28 to TRBJ1-1; 10 positions agree with TRBD1. The V and J ends lost 4 bases and 5 bases, in that order; junction bases with no gene match: 7. Germline assignment: CDR1 MDHEN and CDR2 SYDVKM. The CDR3 is 15 amino acids. CDR3 nucleotides: TGTGCCAGCAGTTACCCCGACAGGGGGCGTACTGAAGCTTTCTTT. It encodes CASSYPDRGRTEAFF.

V usage is TRBV7-2 and J usage is TRBJ2-2, with TRBD2 as a possible D gene (5 bases). Germline values: CDR1 SGHTA, CDR2 FQGNSA. The CDR3 runs 14 residues. Between the trimmed V and J ends, which lost 3 bases and 7 bases, there was a span of 12 bases. CDR3 sequence (DNA): TGTGCCAGCAGCTTTTTAGCGTCGGGCGGGGAGCTGTTTTTT. Protein: CASSFLASGGELFF.

J is TRBJ1-1 and V is TRBV5-4, with unresolved D. The germline gives CDR1 SGHNT, CDR2 YYREEE (reference sequence). The CDR3 spans 14 residues. V dropped 0 bases and J dropped 6 bases, with 12 bases sitting between them. CDR3 region: CASSLARGSSEAFF. CDR3 nucleotides: TGTGCCAGCAGCTTGGCCAGAGGGAGCTCTGAAGCTTTCTTT.

This clone was found a few times. The chain couples TRBV12-3 or TRBV12-4 to TRBJ2-7, with TRBD1 matching over 8 bases. Trimming removed 1 base from V and 5 bases from J; junction bases left unmatched: 1. The CDR3 is 13 amino acids. The CDR3 DNA is TGTGCCAGCAGTTTAGACAGGGGGGACGAGCAGTACTTC. It translates to CASSLDRGDEQYF.

This sequence joins TRBV11-1 and TRBJ2-7; TRBD2 is a possible D gene (6 bases). CDR1 SGHAT and CDR2 FQDESV come from the germline V gene (reference sequence). The CDR3 has 12 residues. The V and J ends lost 6 bases and 5 bases respectively, with 11 bases between them. The CDR3 DNA reads as TGTGCCAGCAGTGAGGGACTCGACGAGCAGTACTTC. It specifies CASSEGLDEQYF.

The V and J genes are TRBV10-3 and TRBJ1-4; D unresolved. The CDR3 consists of 14 residues. The germline V gene has CDR1 ENHRY and CDR2 SYGVKD. Trimming took 4 bases from V and 7 from J, leaving 13 bases between them. CDR3 in DNA: TGTGCCATCAGTGTGAGGAGCGGTGGTGAAAAACTGTTTTTT. It encodes CAISVRSGGEKLFF.

J is TRBJ1-1 and V is TRBV19; D ambiguous. Germline-derived CDR1 and CDR2 are LNHDA and SQIVND (reference sequence). The V end lost 1 base, the J end lost 4 bases, and 10 bases lay between the germline ends. This CDR3 is 14 amino acids long. CDR3 DNA: TGTGCCAGTAGTATAGCCCACAGTGGCACTGAAGCTTTCTTT. This codes for CASSIAHSGTEAFF.

This chain joins TRBV9 and TRBJ2-7; 7 nucleotides agree with TRBD2. The CDR3 extends over 14 amino acids. Germline CDR1 is SGDLS and CDR2 is YYNGEE. After removal of 0 bases from V and 3 bases from J, the junction contained 3 bases not matched to a gene. In nucleotides, the CDR3 is TGTGCCAGCAGCGTAGCGGGGGGAGGCTACGAGCAGTACTTC. It specifies CASSVAGGGYEQYF.

This chain uses TRBV6-6 with TRBJ2-5, with D perhaps TRBD2 (5 bases). Per germline, CDR1 MNHNY and CDR2 SVGAGI (reference sequence). Trimming cost V 3 bases and J 2 bases, with 16 bases left between them. The CDR3 is 16 amino acids. The CDR3 nucleotides are TGTGCCAGCAGTTATTCCGGGGTAGCCAAGCAAGAGACCCAGTACTTC. This gives the protein CASSYSGVAKQETQYF.

This chain joins TRBV7-9 and TRBJ1-6; the D is unclear. V shed 1 base and J shed 3 bases, with 4 bases lying between them. Germline CDR1 SEHNR, CDR2 FQNEAQ (reference sequence). The CDR3 extends over 14 amino acids. The CDR3 here is CASSLGDYNSPLHF. CDR3 in DNA: TGTGCCAGCAGCTTAGGCGACTATAATTCACCCCTCCACTTT.